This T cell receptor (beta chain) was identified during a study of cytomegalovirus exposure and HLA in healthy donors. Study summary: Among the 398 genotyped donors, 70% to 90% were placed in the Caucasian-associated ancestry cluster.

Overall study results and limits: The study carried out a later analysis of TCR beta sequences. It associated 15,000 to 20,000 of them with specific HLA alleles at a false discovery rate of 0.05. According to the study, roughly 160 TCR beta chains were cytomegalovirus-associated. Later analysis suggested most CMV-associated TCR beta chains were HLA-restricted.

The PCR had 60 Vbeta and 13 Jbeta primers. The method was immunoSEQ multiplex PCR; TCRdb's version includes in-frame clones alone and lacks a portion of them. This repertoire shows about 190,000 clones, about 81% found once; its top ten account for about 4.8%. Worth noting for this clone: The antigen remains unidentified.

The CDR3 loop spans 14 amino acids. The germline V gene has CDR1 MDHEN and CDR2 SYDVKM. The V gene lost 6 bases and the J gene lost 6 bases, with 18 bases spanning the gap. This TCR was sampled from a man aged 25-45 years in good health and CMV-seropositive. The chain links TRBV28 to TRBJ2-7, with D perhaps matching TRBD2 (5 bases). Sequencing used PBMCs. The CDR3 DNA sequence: TGTGCCAGCAGCCCCCGAGGGCTAGCCCCCGAGCAGTACTTC. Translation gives CASSPRGLAPEQYF.